This T cell receptor (beta chain) comes out of a study of control samples from healthy donors and cancer patients. To note about this clone: Sequence at one end of the junction differs from germline and may be a read error. Distinct nucleotide sequences in the sample also encode this CDR3.

The CDR3 extends over 13 amino acids. Looked up from germline, CDR1 is LNHDA and CDR2 is SQIVND (reference sequence). The table came from immunoSEQ multiplex PCR; TCRdb's copy has only in-frame clones and leaves some out. The sample carries about 92,000 clones, roughly 86% recorded once. This clonotype was sampled from a woman in her sixties in good health. The sequencing sample was made of blood. The V gene is TRBV19, the J gene TRBJ1-2; the D gene is possibly TRBD1 (5 bases). CDR3: CASSIEGAYGYTF. The CDR3 coding sequence is TGCGCCAGTAGTATTGAAGGGGCCTATGGCTACACCTTC.